Described below is a single TCR beta chain sequence and its context. The protocol was immunoSEQ multiplex PCR, while the TCRdb copy is restricted to in-frame clones and leaves out a portion. The sample contains approximately 170,000 clones, around 89% of which appear only once. Between the trimmed V and J ends, which lost 1 base and 5 bases, there was a span of 15 bases. Per germline, CDR1 SEHNR and CDR2 FQNEAQ (reference sequence). The CDR3 is made up of 16 amino acids. This entry belongs to a study of blood T cell repertoires in COVID-19. This clonotype originated in a man between 18 and 35 years old who had recovered from COVID-19. The V and J genes are TRBV7-9 and TRBJ1-5, with a possible D match to TRBD1 (5 bases). The sequencing input was peripheral blood. The CDR3 nucleotides read TGTGCCAGCAGCTTAGGGGGCACCACCTTATATCAGCCCCAGCATTTT. It codes for CASSLGGTTLYQPQHF.